One and the same sample provided the 7 T cell receptor beta chains below, sequenced in a study of technical replicates of blood from several donors. Libraries were prepared by immunoSEQ multiplex PCR; TCRdb keeps only in-frame clonotypes and omits some of them. The sample holds about 100,000 clones, 95% seen once. Specimen: T cells isolated from PBMCs. These receptors originate from a human donor in good health.

The chain carries TRBV19 and TRBJ2-7, with TRBD2 matching 10 bases. The CDR3 runs 15 residues. J was trimmed by 2 bases and V by 3 bases; bases with no gene match: 4. Germline CDR1 reads LNHDA; CDR2 reads SQIVND (reference sequence). Written as DNA, the CDR3 is TGTGCCAGTAGTATGGGACTAGCGACGACCTACGAGCAGTACTTC. This sequence encodes CASSMGLATTYEQYF.

This clone was counted a single time. This rearrangement joins TRBV6-4 to TRBJ2-7; TRBD2 matches at 7 bases. Germline V gives CDR1 MRHNA, CDR2 SNTAGT. The J segment lost 2 bases and the V segment lost 7 bases, leaving 11 bases of the junction unmatched. This CDR3 has 15 amino acids. The CDR3 DNA reads as TGTGCCAGCACCGACCCGGGAGGCAGCACCTACGAGCAGTACTTC. Translated, it gives CASTDPGGSTYEQYF.

The rearrangement links TRBV29-1 to TRBJ1-2, with 7 bases fitting TRBD1. CDR1 is SQVTM and CDR2 is ANQGSEA in the germline V gene. V lost 3 bases and J lost 0; bases outside the gene matches: 1. This CDR3 has 13 amino acids. CDR3 in DNA: TGCAGCGTTGAGGGACAGACTAACTATGGCTACACCTTC. Protein: CSVEGQTNYGYTF.

J is TRBJ1-2 and V is TRBV9, with 9 nucleotides matching TRBD1. The germline V gene has CDR1 SGDLS and CDR2 YYNGEE. Trimming removed 4 bases from V and 8 bases from J; junction bases left unmatched: 9. The CDR3 is 14 residues long. As DNA, the CDR3 is TGTGCCAGCAGCTCTAGGGACAGGGCGGGCGGCTACACCTTC. Translating gives CASSSRDRAGGYTF.

J is TRBJ2-1 and V is TRBV2; tentatively, D is TRBD2 (5 bases). V lost 0 bases and J 7 bases, leaving 10 bases between the germline ends. The CDR3 spans 14 residues. The germline gives CDR1 SNHLY, CDR2 FYNNEI. The CDR3, as DNA: TGTGCCAGCAGTGAAGCCCCTGGGAGTAATGAGCAGTTCTTC. Protein sequence: CASSEAPGSNEQFF.

Only one count was recorded for this clone. The rearrangement links TRBV4-1 to TRBJ1-3; TRBD1 is a possible D gene (5 bases). The CDR3 spans 15 residues. V was shortened by 0 bases and J by 4 bases, with 10 bases between the two germline ends. Germline V gives CDR1 MGHRA, CDR2 YSYEKL. The CDR3 reads CASSQDPGSGNTIYF. The CDR3 coding sequence is TGCGCCAGCAGCCAAGACCCAGGGTCAGGAAACACCATATATTTT.

V is TRBV2 and J is TRBJ1-1; D gene uncertain. The germline gives CDR1 SNHLY, CDR2 FYNNEI. CDR3 size: 14 residues. Trimming removed 4 bases at V and 4 bases at J, with 13 bases between. The CDR3 sequence: CASSAVITSTEAFF. The DNA of the CDR3 is TGTGCCAGCAGTGCGGTCATTACGTCCACTGAAGCTTTCTTT.